Listed here are 6 T cell receptor beta chains from one sample, sequenced in a study of spatial heterogeneity in lung cancer (dated 2019 in TCRdb). Reading the label with the study, this specimen's time point is: sample taken at primary tumor resection. TCR sequencing used whole RNA extracted from tumor and nontumor lung tissue, or from cryopreserved PBMC samples, without cell sorting. Library prep was done by 5' RACE. The instrument was a NextSeq 500. TCRdb reprocessed the public reads (quality trimming at Q25 with fastp, clone calling with MiXCR) and kept in-frame beta chains. Duplicate CDR3 protein sequences are folded into a single record with the most common DNA and genes. The sample includes some 11,000 distinct CDR3 sequences, with around 3.9% observed a single time. The ten largest clones represent over 6.5% of the sample. The sample was normal lung tissue next to the tumor, taken at surgery. The receptors were gathered from a male donor with early-stage non-small cell lung cancer.

With regard to this clonotype: The size of this beta chain means little, since it is a stray read in a library made for alpha chains. V is TRBV6-6 and J is TRBJ1-5; TRBD1 matches at 11 bases. Germline-derived CDR1 and CDR2 are MNHNY and SVGAGI (reference sequence). The junction had 6 bases not matched to a gene; V was cut back by 5 bases and J by 6 bases. The CDR3 loop spans 15 amino acids. CDR3 DNA: TGTGCCAGCAGTGCCACGGACAGGGGGCGTCAGCCCCAGCATTTT. It is translated as CASSATDRGRQPQHF.

This clonotype appeared many times. The library was built for alpha chains, so this beta chain is an off-target read and its size means little. The chain is built from TRBV7-9 and TRBJ2-1, with TRBD1 matching over 8 bases. The CDR3 spans 13 residues. The ends lost 4 bases at V and 8 bases at J; junction bases unmatched: 4. Germline CDR1 reads SEHNR; CDR2 reads FQNEAQ (reference sequence). CDR3 sequence reads: CASSSQGEYEQFF. CDR3 DNA: TGTGCCAGCAGCTCACAGGGGGAGTATGAGCAGTTCTTC.

This clonotype was found many times. A junction boundary mismatches the germline segment, possibly from a read error. The size of this beta chain means little, since it is a stray read in a library made for alpha chains. The chain links TRBV29-1 to TRBJ2-3; the match to TRBD2 covers 7 bases. Germline V gives CDR1 SQVTM, CDR2 ANQGSEA. The CDR3 runs to 13 residues. CDR3 bases: TGCAGCGTTGCGCGGGGGAGCACAGATATGCAGTATTTT. It encodes CSVARGSTDMQYF.

This clonotype was seen many times. This beta chain is off target for a library built for alpha chains, so its abundance means little. This chain links TRBV5-1 with TRBJ2-7, with TRBD2 as a possible D gene (5 bases). CDR3 size: 14 residues. Trimming removed 0 bases from V and 0 bases from J, with 7 bases in between. Looked up from germline, CDR1 is SGHRS and CDR2 is YFSETQ. The CDR3: CASSLDGSSYEQYF. CDR3 bases: TGCGCCAGCAGCTTGGATGGGAGCTCCTACGAGCAGTACTTC.

This clonotype counts as medium-sized. For a library built for alpha chains, this beta chain is a stray read; little rests on its size. This chain joins TRBV20-1 and TRBJ2-1; D perhaps matches TRBD1 (5 bases). The germline V gene has CDR1 DFQATT and CDR2 SNEGSKA (reference sequence). Trimming removed 3 bases at V and 8 bases at J, with 11 bases between. The CDR3 length is 12 residues. The CDR3 sequence: CSASGQVDEQFF. In nucleotides, the CDR3 is TGCAGTGCTAGCGGACAAGTGGATGAGCAGTTCTTC.

This clonotype came up many times. A library prepared for alpha chains yielded this beta chain as an off-target read; its size is of little meaning. This sequence joins TRBV11-2 and TRBJ2-3; the D gene is possibly TRBD1 (6 bases). The length of the CDR3 is 15 residues. Germline assignment: CDR1 SGHAT and CDR2 FQNNGV. Trimming removed 5 bases at V and 4 bases at J, with 16 bases between. CDR3 sequence (DNA): TGTGCCAGCAGCGCTACGGGATACAGGGCAGATACGCAGTATTTT. It codes for CASSATGYRADTQYF. The whole variable domain, filled in from reference TRBV11-2 and TRBJ2-3, reads EAGVAQSPRYKIIEKRQSVAFWCNPISGHATLYWYQQILGQGPKLLIQFQNNGVVDDSQLPKDRFSAERLKGVDSTLKIQPAKLEDSAVYLCASSATGYRADTQYFGPGTRLTVL.